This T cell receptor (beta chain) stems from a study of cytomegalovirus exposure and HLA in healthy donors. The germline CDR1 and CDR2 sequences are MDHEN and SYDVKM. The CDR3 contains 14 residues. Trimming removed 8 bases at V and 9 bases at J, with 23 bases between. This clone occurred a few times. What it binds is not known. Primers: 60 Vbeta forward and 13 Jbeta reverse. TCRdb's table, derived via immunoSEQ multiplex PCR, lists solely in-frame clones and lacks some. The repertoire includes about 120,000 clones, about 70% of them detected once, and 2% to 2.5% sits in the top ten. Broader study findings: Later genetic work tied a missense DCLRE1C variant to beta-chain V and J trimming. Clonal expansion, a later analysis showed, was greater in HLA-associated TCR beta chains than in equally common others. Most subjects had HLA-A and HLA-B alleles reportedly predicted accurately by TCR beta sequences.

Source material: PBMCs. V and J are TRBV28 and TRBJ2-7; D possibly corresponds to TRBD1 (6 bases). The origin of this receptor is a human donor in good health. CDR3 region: CASGTGTSPTRQYF. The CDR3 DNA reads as TGTGCCAGCGGCACCGGGACATCTCCTACGAGGCAGTACTTC.